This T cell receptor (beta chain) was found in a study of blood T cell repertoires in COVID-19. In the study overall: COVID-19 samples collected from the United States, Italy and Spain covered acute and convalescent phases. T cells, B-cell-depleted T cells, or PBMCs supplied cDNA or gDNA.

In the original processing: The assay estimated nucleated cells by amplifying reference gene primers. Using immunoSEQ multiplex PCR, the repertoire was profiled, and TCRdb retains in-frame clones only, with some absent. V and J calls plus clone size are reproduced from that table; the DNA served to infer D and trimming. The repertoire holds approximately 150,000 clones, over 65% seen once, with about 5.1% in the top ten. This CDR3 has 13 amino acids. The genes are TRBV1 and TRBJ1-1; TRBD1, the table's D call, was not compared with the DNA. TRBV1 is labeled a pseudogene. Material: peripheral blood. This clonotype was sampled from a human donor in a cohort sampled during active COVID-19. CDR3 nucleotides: TGCACCGCGAGACAGGCGATGAACACTGAAGCTTTCTTT. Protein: CTARQAMNTEAFF.